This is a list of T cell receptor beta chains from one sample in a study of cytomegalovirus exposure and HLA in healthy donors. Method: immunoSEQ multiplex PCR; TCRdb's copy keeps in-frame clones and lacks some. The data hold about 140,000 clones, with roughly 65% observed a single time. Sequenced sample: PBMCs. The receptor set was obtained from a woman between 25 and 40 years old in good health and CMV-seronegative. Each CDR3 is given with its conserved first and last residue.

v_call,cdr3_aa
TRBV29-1,CSVDVGKRGGYTF
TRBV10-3,CASASLGDTYEQYF
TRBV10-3,CAIRYTPTGGGNEQFF
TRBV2,CASSAQVGNQPQHF
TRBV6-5,CASSYGLAGGVEQYF
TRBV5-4,CASSLEGTSGARASAGELFF
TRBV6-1,CASSEAGGAYTEAFF
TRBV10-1,CASSEAGGETQYF
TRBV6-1,CASSEDGGAYEQYF
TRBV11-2,CASSYLRQLPYGYTF
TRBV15,CATSIGLAARNEQFF
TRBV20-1,CSAREVTEAFF
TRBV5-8,CASSNPGQAYEQYF
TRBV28,CASSLRQGGNQPQHF
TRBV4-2,CASSQDAQREGEQFF
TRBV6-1,CASSAILVLRTAVTYGYTF
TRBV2,CASTTDSNNSPLHF
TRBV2,CASSEEGRNGYGYTF
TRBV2,CASSEGGGRPEAFF
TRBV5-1,CASSPYPNQPQHF
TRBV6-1,CASSRTSGSTDTQYF
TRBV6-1,CASSGEAKETQYF
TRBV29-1,CSVMRGRLAGGEQYF
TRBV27,CASSLWGAGANVLTF
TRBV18,CASSPQAGSEQPQHF
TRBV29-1,CSAGSYNEQFF
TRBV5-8,CASSLGTSGSTDTQYF
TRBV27,CASSLNRDRGGQPQHF
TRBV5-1,CASRAGTSGNQETQYF
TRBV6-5,CASSRDNYNEQFF
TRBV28,CASSPDTGSSGNTIYF
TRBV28,CASQGDNQPQHF
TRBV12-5,CASGLVEDTQYF
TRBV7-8,CASSSWGGAYEQYF
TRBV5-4,CASSPEPRRQGKIHEQYF
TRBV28,CASSRGASKGTAGETQYF
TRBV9,CASSTRLVTDTQYF
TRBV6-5,CASSYPGTIAEAFF
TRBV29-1,CSVDVGLGAFF
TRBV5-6,CASSLGQARSNQPQHF
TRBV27,CASSLQGNTEAFF
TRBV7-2,CASSLRRGGWETDTQYF
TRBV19,CASSIVHSGANVLTF
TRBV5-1,CASSPDSRYEQYF
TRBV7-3,CASSLQGMNTEAFF
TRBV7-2,CASSLGRGLGRDYEQFF
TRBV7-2,CASSLELAGAGADTQYF
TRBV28,CASREGQRNQPQHF
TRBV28,CASSPAGWDQPQHF
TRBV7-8,CASSSTGSGNQPQHF
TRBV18,CASSAGVNTEAFF
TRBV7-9,CASSLATGGNGYTF